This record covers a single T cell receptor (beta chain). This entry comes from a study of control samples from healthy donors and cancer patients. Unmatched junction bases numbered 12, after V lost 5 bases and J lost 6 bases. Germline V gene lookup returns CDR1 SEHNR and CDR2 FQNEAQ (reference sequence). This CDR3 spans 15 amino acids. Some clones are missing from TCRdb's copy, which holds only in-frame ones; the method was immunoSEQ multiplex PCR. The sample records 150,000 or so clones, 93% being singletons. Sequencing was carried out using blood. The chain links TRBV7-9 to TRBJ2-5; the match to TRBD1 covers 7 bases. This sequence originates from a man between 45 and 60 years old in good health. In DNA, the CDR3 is TGTGCCAGCAGCCCCTTCTCTAGGGGGCGGAAGACCCAGTACTTC. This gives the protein CASSPFSRGRKTQYF.